These 13 T cell receptor beta chains were sequenced from one sample in a study of shared clonotypes between healthy human individuals. TCRdb keeps only in-frame clones here, not all; method: immunoSEQ multiplex PCR. The sample carries 600,000 to 750,000 clones, around 72% recorded once. The sample taken for sequencing was memory CD4+ T cells sorted from blood. Subset of the sample: CD45RA-negative fraction. Every receptor here comes from a woman aged 25 to 39 in good health.

The chain's CDR3 is CASSFWRERGETQYF. The CDR3 bases are TGTGCCAGCAGCTTCTGGCGGGAGAGGGGTGAGACCCAGTACTTC. V usage is TRBV7-9 and J usage is TRBJ2-5; 7 positions agree with TRBD2. The CDR3 extends over 15 amino acids. With 3 bases clipped from V and 5 bases from J, the junction kept 9 bases outside the gene matches. CDR1 and CDR2 from the germline V gene are SEHNR and FQNEAQ (reference sequence).

The rearrangement joins TRBV5-6 to TRBJ2-2, with TRBD1 matching over 7 bases. Germline values: CDR1 SGHDT, CDR2 YYEEEE. CDR3 length equals 13 residues. The J segment lost 2 bases and the V segment lost 8 bases, leaving 3 bases of the junction unmatched. The CDR3 coding sequence is TGTGCCAGTACAGGGGTTAACACCGGGGAGCTGTTTTTT. It yields the protein CASTGVNTGELFF. The full variable domain, in which reference TRBV5-6 and TRBJ2-2 provide the parts outside the CDR3, is DAGVTQSPTHLIKTRGQQVTLRCSPKSGHDTVSWYQQALGQGPQFIFQYYEEEERQRGNFPDRFSGHQFPNYSSELNVNALLLGDSALYLCASTGVNTGELFFGEGSRLTVL.

This sequence joins TRBV19 and TRBJ2-3; D unclear. V was clipped by 7 bases and J by 1 base, with 12 bases between them. Germline V gene sequence: CDR1 LNHDA, CDR2 SQIVND (reference sequence). The CDR3 totals 14 residues. CDR3 coding DNA: TGTGCCAGTAAGAAGGCGGATCGCACAGATACGCAGTATTTT. This sequence encodes CASKKADRTDTQYF.

The V call is TRBV19, the J call TRBJ2-3, with 7 nucleotides matching TRBD1. The germline V gene encodes CDR1 LNHDA and CDR2 SQIVND (reference sequence). The V and J ends lost 4 bases and 1 base, in that order; junction bases with no gene match: 5. CDR3 size: 15 residues. This CDR3 reads CASSRQGIGTDTQYF. The CDR3 nucleotides are TGTGCCAGTAGTAGACAGGGAATCGGCACAGATACGCAGTATTTT.

V gene TRBV28 combines with J gene TRBJ2-7, with D unresolved. CDR1 is MDHEN, CDR2 SYDVKM, per germline. This CDR3 is built from 16 residues. Trimming took 4 bases from V and 3 from J, leaving 19 bases between them. The CDR3, as DNA: TGTGCCAGCAGTTCTATCCCAGGCGCGGAATACTACGAGCAGTACTTC. Translation gives CASSSIPGAEYYEQYF.

V and J are TRBV27 and TRBJ2-7; TRBD2 matches 10 bases. J was trimmed by 3 bases and V by 3 bases; bases with no gene match: 8. Germline lookup yields CDR1 MNHEY and CDR2 SMNVEV (reference sequence). The CDR3 has 16 residues. This chain's CDR3 is CASSLSSGRTVYEQYF. The CDR3 DNA follows: TGTGCCAGCAGTTTGTCTAGCGGGAGAACGGTCTACGAGCAGTACTTC.

V gene TRBV11-1 combines with J gene TRBJ2-1; 12 nucleotides match TRBD2. Germline V CDR1 and CDR2: SGHAT, FQDESV (reference sequence). Trimming removed 3 bases from V and 6 bases from J; junction bases left unmatched: 0. CDR3 length: 14 residues. The CDR3 reads CASSLTSGSNEQFF. In nucleotides, the CDR3 is TGTGCCAGCAGCTTGACTAGCGGGAGCAATGAGCAGTTCTTC.

The chain combines TRBV11-2 with TRBJ2-5; D gene uncertain. Germline V lookup: CDR1 SGHAT, CDR2 FQNNGV. V gave up 3 bases and J gave up 5 bases, with 13 bases separating them. This CDR3 contains 14 residues. CDR3 region: CASSLLSLSETQYF. The CDR3 nucleotides are TGTGCCAGCAGCTTGTTGAGTCTTTCTGAGACCCAGTACTTC.

V gene TRBV5-1 combines with J gene TRBJ2-3; TRBD2 matches 7 bases. The V gene end was trimmed by 5 bases and the J gene end by 3 bases; junction bases not matched to a gene: 6. The CDR3 covers 14 residues. Per germline, CDR1 SGHRS and CDR2 YFSETQ. For the CDR3, the DNA is TGCGCCAGCAGACGCGGGAGCGGAACAGATACGCAGTATTTT. It specifies CASRRGSGTDTQYF.

A word on this clone: Distinct nucleotide sequences in the sample also encode this CDR3. The chain has TRBV18 and TRBJ2-3; D gene ambiguous. V dropped 3 bases and J dropped 0 bases, with 4 bases sitting between them. In germline, CDR1 is KGHSH, CDR2 LQKENI. CDR3 size: 13 residues. CDR3 in amino acids: CASSPTSTDTQYF. Here the CDR3 DNA reads TGTGCCAGCTCACCCACTAGCACAGATACGCAGTATTTT.

The chain carries TRBV11-2 and TRBJ1-2, with 7 positions matching TRBD1. The germline V gene encodes CDR1 SGHAT and CDR2 FQNNGV. Trimming took 5 bases from V and 5 from J; bases not matched to a gene: 11. This CDR3 has 15 amino acids. The CDR3 nucleotides read TGTGCCAGCAGCCAACCGGGACAGAGAATATATGGCTACACCTTC. This encodes CASSQPGQRIYGYTF.

V gene TRBV6-5 combines with J gene TRBJ2-3, with D possibly TRBD2 on 6 matching bases. V lost 2 bases to trimming and J lost 0 bases, with 9 bases between them. The germline CDR1 and CDR2 sequences are MNHEY and SVGAGI. The CDR3 runs to 15 residues. The chain's CDR3 is CASSYGGTSTDTQYF. CDR3 sequence (DNA): TGTGCCAGCAGTTACGGGGGGACTAGCACAGATACGCAGTATTTT.

The V and J genes are TRBV28 and TRBJ1-1, with D possibly being TRBD1 (6 bases). The CDR3 extends over 12 amino acids. Germline CDR1 is MDHEN and CDR2 is SYDVKM. V lost 5 bases and J 9 bases, leaving 13 bases between the germline ends. Written as DNA, the CDR3 is TGTGCCAGCAGTCAGGGGCAGGGGCAAGCTTTCTTT. Translating it yields CASSQGQGQAFF. Variable domain in full (rest from reference TRBV28 and TRBJ1-1): DVKVTQSSRYLVKRTGEKVFLECVQDMDHENMFWYRQDPGLGLRLIYFSYDVKMKEKGDIPEGYSVSREKKERFSLILESASTNQTSMYLCASSQGQGQAFFGQGTRLTVV.